This entry lists 15 T cell receptor beta chains sequenced from one sample in a study of memory CD4+ T cells and cytomegalovirus serostatus. This table comes from immunoSEQ multiplex PCR, and its TCRdb copy is limited to in-frame clones, with some not included. The table has around 50,000 clones, approximately 78% seen once; the top ten hold 0.5% to 0.7%. The sort gate was single viable CD3+CD4+CD8-CD45RO+ cells for memory CD4+ T cells. Sequencing input: memory CD4+ T cells from blood. The receptors were sampled from an adult in good health and CMV-seronegative.

The sample holds one count of this clone. The chain has TRBV11-1 and TRBJ2-5; TRBD1 matches at 7 bases. Germline trimming cut 5 bases from V and 3 bases from J; bases unmatched to any gene: 3. The CDR3 is made up of 13 amino acids. CDR1 and CDR2 (germline): SGHAT, FQDESV (reference sequence). For the CDR3, the DNA is TGTGCCAGCAGCCCGGACAGGAAAGAGACCCAGTACTTC. Protein sequence: CASSPDRKETQYF.

This chain links TRBV30 with TRBJ1-1; D unresolved. Trimming shortened V by 0 bases and J by 3 bases, and 8 bases separated the two germline ends. This CDR3 is built from 13 residues. Germline V gene lookup returns CDR1 GTSNPN and CDR2 SVGIG (reference sequence). CDR3 sequence reads: CAWSVLWDTEAFF. CDR3 coding DNA: TGTGCCTGGAGTGTACTTTGGGACACTGAAGCTTTCTTT. Using reference TRBV30 and TRBJ1-1 for the parts outside the CDR3, the full variable domain is SQTIHQWPATLVQPVGSPLSLECTVEGTSNPNLYWYRQAAGRGLQLLFYSVGIGQISSEVPQNLSASRPQDRQFILSSKKLLLSDSGFYLCAWSVLWDTEAFFGQGTRLTVV.

The V and J genes are TRBV19 and TRBJ2-1; 8 bases agree with TRBD2. Per the germline V gene, CDR1 is LNHDA and CDR2 is SQIVND (reference sequence). After removal of 3 bases from V and 4 bases from J, the junction contained 5 bases not matched to a gene. The CDR3 sequence is 15 residues long. CDR3 amino acids: CASSIGGGLYNEQFF. CDR3 coding DNA: TGTGCCAGTAGTATCGGCGGGGGGTTATACAATGAGCAGTTCTTC.

The V gene is TRBV21-1, the J gene TRBJ2-7; no DNA check was done on the table's D call, TRBD2. TRBV21-1 is tagged as a pseudogene. This CDR3 is 15 amino acids long. CDR3 protein: CASSKSGRASYEQYF. The CDR3 DNA follows: TGTGCCAGCAGCAAGAGCGGGAGGGCGTCCTACGAGCAGTACTTC.

This chain links TRBV18 with TRBJ1-1; D not resolved. This CDR3 has 13 amino acids. Germline V gene data show CDR1 as KGHSH and CDR2 as LQKENI. Trimming cost V 4 bases and J 4 bases, with 10 bases left between them. The DNA of the CDR3 is TGTGCCAGCTCACAAGGACTGGCCACTGAAGCTTTCTTT. It translates to CASSQGLATEAFF.

This clone occurred a few times. The chain uses TRBV28 and TRBJ1-2, with 10 bases that match TRBD1. CDR1 and CDR2 (germline): MDHEN, SYDVKM. J lost 8 bases, V lost 4 bases, and 10 bases had no gene match. This CDR3 comprises 15 residues. CDR3 sequence (DNA): TGTGCCAGCAGTTCCCCTCGACAGGGGGCGCGGGGCTACACCTTC. Encoded protein: CASSSPRQGARGYTF.

This rearrangement joins TRBV9 to TRBJ2-3, with 8 bases fitting TRBD1. The CDR3 is 14 amino acids. The trim removed 1 base at V and 4 bases at J, leaving 2 bases unmatched. Germline V gene lookup returns CDR1 SGDLS and CDR2 YYNGEE. The CDR3 DNA follows: TGTGCCAGCAGCGTACTCAGGGGGCCAGATACGCAGTATTTT. As protein: CASSVLRGPDTQYF.

The chain is built from TRBV21-1 and TRBJ2-5; the table assigns TRBD1, which was not confirmed against the DNA. TRBV21-1 is flagged as a pseudogene. The CDR3 is 14 amino acids. CDR3 amino acids: CASNWTGHKETQYF. The DNA of the CDR3 is TGTGCCAGCAATTGGACAGGGCATAAAGAGACCCAGTACTTC.

Judged by abundance, this clone is medium-sized. CDR3 sequence: CASSAATGGPQHF. CDR3 DNA sequence: TGTGCCAGCAGCGCAGCGACAGGCGGACCCCAGCATTTT. This chain links TRBV9 with TRBJ1-5; D possibly corresponds to TRBD1 (6 bases). Between the trimmed V and J ends, which lost 3 bases and 10 bases, there was a span of 14 bases. The CDR3 has 13 amino acids. The germline CDR1 and CDR2 sequences are SGDLS and YYNGEE. The complete variable domain, with remaining parts taken from reference TRBV9 and TRBJ1-5, reads DSGVTQTPKHLITATGQRVTLRCSPRSGDLSVYWYQQSLDQGLQFLIQYYNGEERAKGNILERFSAQQFPDLHSELNLSSLELGDSALYFCASSAATGGPQHFGDGTRLSIL.

This clone showed up just a few times. The V call is TRBV19, the J call TRBJ1-1; the D is unclear. V was pared by 3 bases and J by 4 bases, with 12 bases between. The CDR3 has 14 residues. From germline, CDR1 is LNHDA and CDR2 SQIVND (reference sequence). CDR3 bases: TGTGCCAGTAGTATGGGTTTGGAAGGCACTGAAGCTTTCTTT. This codes for CASSMGLEGTEAFF.

This rearrangement joins TRBV9 to TRBJ2-2; the D gene could be TRBD1 or TRBD2 (6 bases each). With 4 bases removed from V and 3 bases from J, the gap between germline ends came to 19 bases. The CDR3 runs 17 residues. The germline V gene encodes CDR1 SGDLS and CDR2 YYNGEE. The CDR3: CASSPEGGRVDTGELFF. CDR3 bases: TGTGCCAGCAGCCCAGAGGGGGGCAGGGTGGACACCGGGGAGCTGTTTTTT.

The chain carries TRBV7-2 and TRBJ2-1; 9 nucleotides line up with TRBD1. V lost 4 bases and J lost 9; bases outside the gene matches: 10. The CDR3 sequence is 15 residues long. CDR1 and CDR2 (germline): SGHTA, FQGNSA. As DNA, the CDR3 is TGTGCCAGCAGCTCGGGACAGGGAAGAGTCAGTGAGCAGTTCTTC. Amino acids: CASSSGQGRVSEQFF. The full variable domain, rest sourced from reference TRBV7-2 and TRBJ2-1, is GAGVSQSPSNKVTEKGKDVELRCDPISGHTALYWYRQSLGQGLEFLIYFQGNSAPDKSGLPSDRFSAERTGGSVSTLTIQRTQQEDSAVYLCASSSGQGRVSEQFFGPGTRLTVL.

This chain joins TRBV2 and TRBJ1-4, with no clear D. Trimming pared 11 bases from V and 8 bases from J, leaving 30 bases between. The CDR3 extends over 17 amino acids. Germline lookup yields CDR1 SNHLY and CDR2 FYNNEI. CDR3 residues: CASSPTGHGLAPEKLFF. The DNA of the CDR3 is TGTGCCTCCTCACCCACCGGCCACGGATTAGCTCCGGAAAAACTGTTTTTT.

The J gene is TRBJ2-1, the V gene TRBV10-1, with D unclear. The CDR3 is 14 residues long. With 0 bases removed from V and 7 bases from J, the gap between germline ends came to 10 bases. Germline CDR1 reads WNHNN; CDR2 reads SYGVQD (reference sequence). This chain's CDR3 is CASSESRSLNEQFF. The CDR3 bases are TGCGCCAGCAGTGAGTCGAGGAGTTTGAATGAGCAGTTCTTC.

DNA of the CDR3: TGTGCCAGCAGTTTAATGGTCGGGGTTATCGGCACTGAAGCTTTCTTT. Translating gives CASSLMVGVIGTEAFF. The V gene is TRBV28, the J gene TRBJ1-1; D unclear. Germline CDR1 and CDR2: MDHEN and SYDVKM. V was pared by 2 bases and J by 4 bases, with 17 bases between. This CDR3 has 16 amino acids.